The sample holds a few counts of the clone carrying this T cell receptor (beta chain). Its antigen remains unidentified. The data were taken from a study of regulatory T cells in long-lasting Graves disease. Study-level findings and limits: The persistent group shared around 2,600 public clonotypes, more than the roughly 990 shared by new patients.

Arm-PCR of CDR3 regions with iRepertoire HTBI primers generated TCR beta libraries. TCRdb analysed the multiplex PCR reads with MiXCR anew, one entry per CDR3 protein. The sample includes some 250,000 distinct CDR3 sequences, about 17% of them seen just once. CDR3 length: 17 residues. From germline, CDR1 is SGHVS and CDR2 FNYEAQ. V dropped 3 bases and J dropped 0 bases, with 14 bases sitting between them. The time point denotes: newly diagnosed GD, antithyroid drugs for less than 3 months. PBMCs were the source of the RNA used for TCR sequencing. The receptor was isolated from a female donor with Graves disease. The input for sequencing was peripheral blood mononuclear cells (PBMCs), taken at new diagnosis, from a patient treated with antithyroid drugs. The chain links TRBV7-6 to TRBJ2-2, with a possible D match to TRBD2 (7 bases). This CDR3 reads CASSLPTRGPNTGELFF. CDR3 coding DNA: TGTGCCAGCAGCTTGCCGACGCGGGGGCCGAACACCGGGGAGCTGTTTTTT.